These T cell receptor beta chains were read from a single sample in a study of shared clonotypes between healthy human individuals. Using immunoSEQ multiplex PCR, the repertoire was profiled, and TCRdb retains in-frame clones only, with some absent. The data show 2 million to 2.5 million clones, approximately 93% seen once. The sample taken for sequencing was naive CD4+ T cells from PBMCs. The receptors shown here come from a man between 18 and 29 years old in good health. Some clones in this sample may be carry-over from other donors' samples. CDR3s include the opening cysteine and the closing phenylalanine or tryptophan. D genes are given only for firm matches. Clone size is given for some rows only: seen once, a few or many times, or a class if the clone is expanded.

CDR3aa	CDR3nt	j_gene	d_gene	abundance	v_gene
CASSDLGPTSEQFF	TGTGCCAGCAGCGATTTGGGACCGACAAGCGAGCAGTTCTTC	TRBJ2-1	.	.	TRBV7-2
CASSPAQGAENEQFF	TGTGCCAGCTCACCGGCCCAGGGGGCTGAAAATGAGCAGTTCTTC	TRBJ2-1	TRBD1	.	TRBV18
CASSPPGQGFEGYTF	TGTGCCAGCAGTCCTCCGGGACAGGGATTCGAAGGCTACACCTTC	TRBJ1-2	TRBD1	.	TRBV28
CASSPQGQFTDTQYF	TGTGCCAGCAGCCCCCAGGGACAGTTCACAGATACGCAGTATTTT	TRBJ2-3	TRBD1	.	TRBV7-3
CASSGGDRGNYEQYF	TGTGCCAGCAGTGGAGGGGACAGGGGGAACTACGAGCAGTACTTC	TRBJ2-7	.	.	TRBV21-1
CASSLARNSYNEQFF	TGTGCCAGCAGCTTAGCGCGGAACTCCTACAATGAGCAGTTCTTC	TRBJ2-1	.	once	TRBV7-2
CASSLSSGSYEQYF	TGTGCCAGCAGCCTCTCAAGCGGGAGCTACGAGCAGTACTTC	TRBJ2-7	TRBD2	.	TRBV11-2
CASSISVLAEQYF	TGTGCCAGTAGTATTTCCGTGTTGGCCGAGCAGTACTTC	TRBJ2-7	.	.	TRBV19
CASSQDGTYEQYF	TGTGCCAGCAGCCAAGATGGAACCTACGAGCAGTACTTC	TRBJ2-7	.	.	TRBV14
CASSQSGFLDEQYF	TGCGCCAGCAGCCAGTCAGGGTTCCTCGACGAGCAGTACTTC	TRBJ2-7	.	.	TRBV5-1
CASRRTGGNEETQYF	TGTGCCAGCAGACGGACAGGGGGCAATGAAGAGACCCAGTACTTC	TRBJ2-5	TRBD1	.	TRBV6-5
CASSFSDRIAKNIQYF	TGTGCCAGCAGTTTTTCGGACAGGATAGCCAAAAACATTCAGTACTTC	TRBJ2-4	TRBD1	.	TRBV28
CASSPHGTSGAYEQYF	TGTGCCAGCAGCCCCCATGGGACTAGCGGCGCCTACGAGCAGTACTTC	TRBJ2-7	TRBD2	.	TRBV9
CSVGGKSAYEQYF	TGCAGCGTTGGTGGGAAGAGCGCCTACGAGCAGTACTTC	TRBJ2-7	.	.	TRBV29-1
CACGQGPEKLFF	TGTGCCTGTGGACAGGGCCCTGAAAAACTGTTTTTT	TRBJ1-4	TRBD1	.	TRBV30
CASEGTSGRGTYNEQFF	TGTGCCAGCGAGGGGACTAGCGGGAGGGGAACCTACAATGAGCAGTTCTTC	TRBJ2-1	TRBD2	.	TRBV7-9
CATSRGQDYNQPQHF	TGTGCCACCAGCAGAGGACAGGACTACAATCAGCCCCAGCATTTT	TRBJ1-5	.	.	TRBV15
CASRDRVGGYTF	TGTGCCAGCAGGGACAGGGTGGGTGGCTACACCTTC	TRBJ1-2	TRBD1	.	TRBV5-6
CASSSGQGPVNYTF	TGTGCCAGCAGTAGTGGACAGGGGCCCGTGAACTACACCTTC	TRBJ1-2	TRBD1	.	TRBV6-1
CAWTDGTGGYEQYF	TGTGCCTGGACCGACGGGACAGGGGGCTACGAGCAGTACTTC	TRBJ2-7	TRBD1	.	TRBV30
CASSLVWGGETQYF	TGTGCCAGCAGCTTAGTCTGGGGAGGCGAGACCCAGTACTTC	TRBJ2-5	.	.	TRBV7-9
CASSLPGQPNNEQFF	TGTGCCAGCAGCTTGCCCGGACAGCCGAACAATGAGCAGTTCTTC	TRBJ2-1	.	.	TRBV5-6
CASSLQRGEQYF	TGTGCCAGCAGCTTACAAAGGGGGGAGCAGTACTTC	TRBJ2-7	.	.	TRBV7-6
CASSLASGNTQYF	TGCGCCAGCAGCTTGGCGTCGGGAAATACGCAGTATTTT	TRBJ2-3	.	.	TRBV5-1
CASSSGQFNTGELFF	TGTGCCAGCTCGAGCGGGCAGTTTAACACCGGGGAGCTGTTTTTT	TRBJ2-2	.	.	TRBV28
CASSQGGGSEAFF	TGTGCCAGCAGCCAAGGCGGGGGCTCTGAAGCTTTCTTT	TRBJ1-1	.	.	TRBV14
CASSPGSAERTNQPQHF	TGTGCCAGCAGCCCCGGGTCTGCCGAAAGGACCAATCAGCCCCAGCATTTT	TRBJ1-5	.	.	TRBV28
CASSVPGGPDGELFF	TGTGCCAGCAGCGTACCAGGGGGCCCCGACGGGGAGCTGTTTTTT	TRBJ2-2	TRBD1	.	TRBV7-9
CASSNPGDNEQFF	TGTGCCAGCAGCAACCCGGGAGACAATGAGCAGTTCTTC	TRBJ2-1	.	.	TRBV6-6
CASSLGRDRISTDTQYF	TGTGCCAGCAGCTTAGGGCGCGACAGGATCAGCACAGATACGCAGTATTTT	TRBJ2-3	.	.	TRBV7-8